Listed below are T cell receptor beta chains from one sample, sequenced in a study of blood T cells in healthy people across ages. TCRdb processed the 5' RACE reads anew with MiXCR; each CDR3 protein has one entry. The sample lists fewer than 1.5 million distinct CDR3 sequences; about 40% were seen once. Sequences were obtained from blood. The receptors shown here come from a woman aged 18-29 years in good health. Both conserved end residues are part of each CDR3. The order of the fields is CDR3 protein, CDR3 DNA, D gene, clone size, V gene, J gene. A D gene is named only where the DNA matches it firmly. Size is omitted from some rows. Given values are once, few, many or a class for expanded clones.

CASSPRGKGNTEAFF	TGTGCCAGCAGCCCCAGGGGGAAGGGGAACACTGAAGCTTTCTTT	TRBD1	few	TRBV12-3/TRBV12-4	TRBJ1-1
CASSQEGLASYEQYF	TGTGCCAGCAGCCAAGAGGGACTAGCGAGCTACGAGCAGTACTTC	TRBD2	NA	TRBV14	TRBJ2-7
CASSLDTDQPQHF	TGCGCCAGCAGCTTGGATACCGATCAGCCCCAGCATTTT	NA	NA	TRBV5-1	TRBJ1-5
CASSLWDRRTSDTQYF	TGTGCCAGCAGCTTATGGGACCGGCGGACGTCGGATACGCAGTATTTT	NA	few	TRBV7-2	TRBJ2-3
CACSLGPSYEQYF	TGTGCCTGCAGCCTGGGACCCTCCTACGAGCAGTACTTC	NA	NA	TRBV6-5	TRBJ2-7
CASSLGRLNEQFF	TGTGCCAGCAGTTTGGGCAGACTCAATGAGCAGTTCTTC	NA	few	TRBV27	TRBJ2-1
CASSLRDREDYGYTF	TGTGCCAGCAGCCTGCGGGACAGGGAGGACTATGGCTACACCTTC	TRBD1	NA	TRBV9	TRBJ1-2
CAISALTDSYEQYF	TGTGCCATCAGTGCGTTGACAGACTCCTACGAGCAGTACTTC	NA	many	TRBV10-3	TRBJ2-7
CASSLDLAGGSNEQFF	TGTGCCAGCAGCTTAGATTTAGCGGGAGGGTCGAATGAGCAGTTCTTC	TRBD2	few	TRBV11-2	TRBJ2-1
CASRADLELQPQHF	TGTGCCAGCAGGGCGGACTTGGAGCTTCAGCCCCAGCATTTT	NA	few	TRBV12-3/TRBV12-4	TRBJ1-5
CASSPQTGDTQYF	TGCGCCAGCAGCCCTCAAACAGGGGATACGCAGTATTTT	NA	many	TRBV4-1	TRBJ2-3
CASSLGGGNNQPQHF	TGTGCCAGCAGTTTGGGAGGGGGCAACAATCAGCCCCAGCATTTT	TRBD1	few	TRBV12-3/TRBV12-4	TRBJ1-5
CASLTGAGTGELFF	TGTGCCAGCCTAACGGGGGCCGGCACCGGGGAGCTGTTTTTT	NA	NA	TRBV6-5	TRBJ2-2
CASSSLWGEVLFF	TGTGCCAGCAGCTCACTATGGGGGGAAGTGCTGTTTTTT	NA	NA	TRBV5-5	TRBJ1-4
CASSLLRGGSGGYTF	TGTGCCAGCAGTTTATTAAGGGGCGGTTCGGGAGGCTACACCTTC	NA	few	TRBV27	TRBJ1-2
CASSYSPGGNNYGYTF	TGTGCCAGCAGTTACTCTCCCGGGGGCAATAACTATGGCTACACCTTC	NA	many	TRBV6-2/TRBV6-3	TRBJ1-2
CASSVGPRQETQYF	TGTGCCAGCAGCGTAGGTCCTCGGCAAGAGACCCAGTACTTC	NA	few	TRBV9	TRBJ2-5
CASSPGLADHADTQYF	TGCGCCAGCAGCCCGGGACTAGCGGATCACGCAGATACGCAGTATTTT	TRBD2	NA	TRBV5-1	TRBJ2-3
CASSETPGAGETQYF	TGTGCCAGCAGTGAAACTCCCGGGGCGGGAGAGACCCAGTACTTC	NA	once	TRBV2	TRBJ2-5
CASSQSNPGGKGYTF	TGCGCCAGCAGCCAATCTAATCCAGGGGGCAAGGGCTACACCTTC	TRBD1	few	TRBV4-1	TRBJ1-2
CARRASPGQTLSGANVLTF	TGTGCCCGCAGGGCTAGCCCGGGACAGACCCTCTCTGGGGCCAACGTCCTGACTTTC	TRBD1	NA	TRBV6-1	TRBJ2-6
CASSLGRGSGYNEQFF	TGTGCCAGCAGCTTAGGGCGGGGTAGCGGATACAATGAGCAGTTCTTC	NA	NA	TRBV7-2	TRBJ2-1
CASSDRLSWSSNQPQHF	TGTGCCAGCAGTGATCGCTTATCCTGGTCAAGTAATCAGCCCCAGCATTTT	NA	NA	TRBV2	TRBJ1-5
CATREGTNEKLFF	TGTGCCACCAGGGAAGGGACTAATGAAAAACTGTTTTTT	NA	NA	TRBV10-3	TRBJ1-4
CSARDFGAGNTEQYF	TGCAGTGCTAGAGATTTCGGAGCGGGAAATACTGAGCAGTACTTC	TRBD2	NA	TRBV20-1	TRBJ2-5
CASVRTGVETQYF	TGTGCCAGCGTAAGAACAGGGGTAGAGACCCAGTACTTC	TRBD1	many	TRBV6-1	TRBJ2-5
CVSSSTGGNDEQYF	TGTGTCAGCAGCTCGACGGGAGGGAATGACGAGCAGTACTTC	TRBD2	NA	TRBV7-2	TRBJ2-7
CATSRTGSGYTF	TGTGCCACCAGCAGGACAGGGAGTGGCTACACCTTC	TRBD1	NA	TRBV24-1	TRBJ1-2
CASSPTSGRYHEQYF	TGTGCCAGCAGCCCCACTAGCGGGAGGTACCACGAGCAGTACTTC	TRBD2	few	TRBV7-7	TRBJ2-7
CASSLDSTTNEQFF	TGTGCCAGCAGCCTAGACTCGACGACTAATGAGCAGTTCTTC	NA	NA	TRBV3-1	TRBJ2-1
CASSDGTSQPEVPDTQYF	TGTGCCAGCAGTGACGGGACTTCCCAACCAGAGGTCCCAGATACGCAGTATTTT	NA	few	TRBV6-1	TRBJ2-3
CASRAWGTSGAKDTQYF	TGTGCCAGCAGGGCTTGGGGGACTAGCGGGGCCAAAGATACGCAGTATTTT	TRBD2	few	TRBV2	TRBJ2-3
CASIESGTGFHTYGYTF	TGTGCCAGCATCGAATCCGGGACAGGGTTCCACACATATGGCTACACCTTC	TRBD1	NA	TRBV6-1	TRBJ1-2
CASSQDGKASGGYTF	TGCGCCAGCAGCCAAGATGGGAAGGCCTCGGGTGGCTACACCTTC	NA	NA	TRBV4-1	TRBJ1-2
CASSLSDYGYTF	TGTGCCAGCAGCTTATCTGACTATGGCTACACCTTC	NA	many	TRBV7-9	TRBJ1-2
CASSLPPTRSRYEQYF	TGTGCCAGCAGCTTACCCCCGACCAGGTCCCGGTACGAGCAGTACTTC	NA	few	TRBV11-2	TRBJ2-7
CVSSRGRNGEQYF	TGTGTCAGCAGCCGGGGCCGTAATGGCGAGCAGTACTTC	NA	NA	TRBV12-3/TRBV12-4	TRBJ2-7
CASSSRQGKDNEQFF	TGTGCCAGCAGTTCCCGACAGGGGAAGGACAATGAGCAGTTCTTC	TRBD1	many	TRBV28	TRBJ2-1
CSVSTSGKEFF	TGCAGCGTTTCAACTAGCGGGAAGGAGTTCTTC	TRBD2	NA	TRBV29-1	TRBJ2-1
CSAKEGQGGRDYGYTF	TGCAGTGCTAAAGAGGGACAGGGGGGTCGTGACTATGGCTACACCTTC	TRBD1	few	TRBV20-1	TRBJ1-2
CASSLAAGSHYGYTF	TGTGCCAGCAGCTTAGCTGCCGGGTCTCACTATGGCTACACCTTC	NA	NA	TRBV7-8	TRBJ1-2
CSVPDDRVTEQYF	TGCAGCGTCCCCGACGACAGGGTTACTGAGCAGTACTTC	TRBD1	once	TRBV29-1	TRBJ2-7
CASSYEARKETQYF	TGTGCCAGCAGTTACGAGGCCAGGAAAGAGACCCAGTACTTC	NA	NA	TRBV6-6	TRBJ2-5
CASSLLQAGGIYEQYF	TGCGCCAGCAGCCTCCTTCAGGCGGGGGGTATATACGAGCAGTACTTC	TRBD2	few	TRBV4-1	TRBJ2-7
CASSSNLNQPQHF	TGTGCCAGCAGTTCCAACCTTAATCAGCCCCAGCATTTT	NA	NA	TRBV6-5	TRBJ1-5
CASSEADRPGEQYF	TGCGCCAGCAGTGAAGCGGACAGACCTGGGGAGCAGTACTTC	NA	once	TRBV10-1	TRBJ2-4
CSAPGQGLGEQYF	TGCAGCGCACCGGGACAGGGTTTGGGAGAGCAGTACTTC	TRBD1	few	TRBV29-1	TRBJ2-7
CASSPGGGQGRYGYTF	TGCGCCAGCAGCCCCGGGGGGGGACAGGGGCGCTATGGCTACACCTTC	TRBD1	NA	TRBV4-1	TRBJ1-2
CATSSGTSGTTDTQYF	TGTGCCACCAGCAGTGGAACTAGCGGGACCACAGATACGCAGTATTTT	TRBD2	few	TRBV15	TRBJ2-3
CASSLAGQGTVSPLHF	TGCGCCAGCAGCCTAGCCGGACAGGGGACAGTTTCACCCCTCCACTTT	TRBD1	few	TRBV5-1	TRBJ1-6
CASSESGAAYNEQFF	TGCGCCAGCAGTGAGTCAGGAGCAGCGTACAATGAGCAGTTCTTC	NA	NA	TRBV10-2	TRBJ2-1
CASSIIGAGDNSPLHF	TGTGCCAGCAGCATAATCGGGGCGGGAGATAATTCACCCCTCCACTTT	NA	NA	TRBV7-2	TRBJ1-6
CASSLYHRVPNYGYTF	TGTGCCAGCAGCTTATATCATAGGGTCCCCAACTATGGCTACACCTTC	NA	NA	TRBV11-2	TRBJ1-2
CSARARDRGHRYAYF	TGCAGTGCTAGAGCAAGGGACAGGGGGCACAGATACGCGTATTTT	TRBD1	NA	TRBV20-1	TRBJ2-3
CSARDRGHTEAFF	TGCAGTGCTAGAGACAGGGGGCACACTGAAGCTTTCTTT	TRBD1	many	TRBV20-1	TRBJ1-1
CAGPGLGNYGYTF	TGCGCCGGTCCGGGACTAGGGAACTATGGCTACACCTTC	NA	few	TRBV5-1	TRBJ1-2
CASSWGGLAGLSYEQYF	TGTGCCAGCAGTTGGGGTGGACTAGCGGGTCTTTCCTACGAGCAGTACTTC	TRBD2	NA	TRBV6-2/TRBV6-3	TRBJ2-7
CATSDLKGSHSGANVLTF	TGTGCCACCAGTGATTTGAAGGGGTCCCACTCTGGGGCCAACGTCCTGACTTTC	NA	NA	TRBV24-1	TRBJ2-6
CASSERAYGYTF	TGTGCCAGCAGTGAAAGGGCCTATGGCTACACCTTC	NA	few	TRBV2	TRBJ1-2